This record concerns one TCR beta chain sequence. The source of the sample is a study of patients and donors after allogeneic stem cell transplantation. MiXCR, applied by TCRdb to the RT-PCR reads, yields one record per CDR3 protein. This table holds more than 150,000 distinct CDR3 sequences, 41% found once. Germline loops: CDR1 MNHEY, CDR2 SVGEGT. The CDR3 has 15 residues. V was trimmed by 5 bases and J by 5 bases, leaving 15 bases between them. This clonotype was obtained from a human donor who was either an allogeneic HSCT recipient or a stem cell or donor lymphocyte infusion donor (not recorded which). It is not recorded whose cells these are; they may come from a transplant donor. Sequencing used blood, either unsorted or a sorted T cell fraction (not recorded which). The genes are TRBV6-2 or TRBV6-3 and TRBJ1-4, with D possibly being TRBD1 (5 bases). CDR3 amino acids: CASSQPGRINEKLFF. CDR3 nucleotide sequence: TGTGCCAGCAGTCAACCGGGACGGATCAATGAAAAACTGTTTTTT.